This TCR beta chain came from a study of blood T cell repertoires in COVID-19. For the study at large: Samples came from the United States, Italy and Spain, spanning acute and convalescent COVID-19. In each case, the material was cDNA or gDNA derived from T cells, B-cell-depleted T cells, or PBMCs.

In the study's own analysis: Amplified reference gene primers provided the basis for estimating nucleated cell counts. Measured with immunoSEQ multiplex PCR; TCRdb has only the in-frame clones, and not every one. The D gene and trimming were derived from the DNA, and the V and J assignments and clone size from that table. In the table there are 63,000 or so clones, about 81% of which are singletons. By frequency in the sample, this clone is medium-sized (0.01 to 0.1%). Germline assignment: CDR1 MNHEY and CDR2 SVGAGI. The CDR3 spans 15 residues. V was pared by 3 bases and J by 0 bases, with 9 bases between.

This TCR came from a human donor in a cohort sampled during active COVID-19. Sequenced: peripheral blood. The J gene is TRBJ2-1, the V gene TRBV6-5; no clear D gene. The CDR3 sequence: CASSYGTLSYNEQFF. CDR3 coding DNA: TGTGCCAGCAGTTATGGCACGCTCTCCTACAATGAGCAGTTCTTC.